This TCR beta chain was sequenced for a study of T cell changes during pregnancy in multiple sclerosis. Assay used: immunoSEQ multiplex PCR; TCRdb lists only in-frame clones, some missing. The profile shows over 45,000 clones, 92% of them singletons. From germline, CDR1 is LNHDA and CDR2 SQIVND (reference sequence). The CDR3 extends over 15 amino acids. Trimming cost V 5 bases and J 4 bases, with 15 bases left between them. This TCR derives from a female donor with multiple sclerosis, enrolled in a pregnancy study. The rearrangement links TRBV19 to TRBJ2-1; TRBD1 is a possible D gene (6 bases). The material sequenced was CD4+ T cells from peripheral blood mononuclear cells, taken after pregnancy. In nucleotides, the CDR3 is TGTGCCAGTAGTGTCGGGCAGGGACAATACAATGAGCAGTTCTTC. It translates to CASSVGQGQYNEQFF.